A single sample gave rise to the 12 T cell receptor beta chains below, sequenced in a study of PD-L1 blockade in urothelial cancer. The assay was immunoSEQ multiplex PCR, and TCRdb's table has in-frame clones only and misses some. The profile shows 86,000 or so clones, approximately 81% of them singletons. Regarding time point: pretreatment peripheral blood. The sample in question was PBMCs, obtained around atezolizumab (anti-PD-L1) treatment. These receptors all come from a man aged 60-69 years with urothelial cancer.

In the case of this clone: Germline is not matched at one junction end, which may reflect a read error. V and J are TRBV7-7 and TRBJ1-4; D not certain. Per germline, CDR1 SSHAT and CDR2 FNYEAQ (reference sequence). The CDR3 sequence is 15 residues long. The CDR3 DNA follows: TGTGCTAGCAGCCCGTACAGCGGGACTAATGAAAAACTGTTTTTT. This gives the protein CASSPYSGTNEKLFF.

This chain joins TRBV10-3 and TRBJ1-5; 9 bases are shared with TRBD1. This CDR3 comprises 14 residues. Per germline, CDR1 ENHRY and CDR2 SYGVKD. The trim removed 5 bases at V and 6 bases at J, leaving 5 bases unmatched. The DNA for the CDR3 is TGTGCCATCAGTAGGGACAGGGACTTTCAGCCCCAGCATTTT. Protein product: CAISRDRDFQPQHF.

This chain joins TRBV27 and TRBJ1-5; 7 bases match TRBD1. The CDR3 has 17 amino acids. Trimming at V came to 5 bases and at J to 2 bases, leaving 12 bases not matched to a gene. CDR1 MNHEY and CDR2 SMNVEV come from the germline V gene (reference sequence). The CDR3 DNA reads TGTGCCAGCAGTCCAACGCCTGGCAGGGGGGGCAATCAGCCCCAGCATTTT. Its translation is CASSPTPGRGGNQPQHF.

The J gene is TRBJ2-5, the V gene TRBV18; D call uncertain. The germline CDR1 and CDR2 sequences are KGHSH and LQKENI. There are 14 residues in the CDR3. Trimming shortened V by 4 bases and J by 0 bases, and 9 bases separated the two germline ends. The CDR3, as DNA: TGTGCCAGCTCACTTACCCGGGACCAAGAGACCCAGTACTTC. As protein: CASSLTRDQETQYF.

Here the CDR3 reads CASSLGRGAPEAFF. The CDR3 nucleotides read TGTGCCAGCAGTTTGGGTCGGGGGGCACCTGAAGCTTTCTTT. The rearrangement joins TRBV27 to TRBJ1-1; weak D call: TRBD1 (6 bases). CDR1 and CDR2 (germline): MNHEY, SMNVEV (reference sequence). This CDR3 has 14 amino acids. V dropped 3 bases and J dropped 6 bases, with 14 bases sitting between them.

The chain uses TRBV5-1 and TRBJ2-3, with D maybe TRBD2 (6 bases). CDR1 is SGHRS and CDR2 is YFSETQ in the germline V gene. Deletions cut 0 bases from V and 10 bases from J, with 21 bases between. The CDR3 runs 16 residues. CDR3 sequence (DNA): TGCGCCAGCAGCTTGGCCAGAGCGGGTATGTCCCTCTCGCAGTATTTT. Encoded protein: CASSLARAGMSLSQYF.

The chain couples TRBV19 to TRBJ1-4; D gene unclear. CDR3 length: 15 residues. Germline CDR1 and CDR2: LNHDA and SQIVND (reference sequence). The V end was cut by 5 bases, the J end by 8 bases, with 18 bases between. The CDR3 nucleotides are TGTGCCAGTAGTCTCCCCGGAGGGATAGGAGAAAAACTGTTTTTT. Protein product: CASSLPGGIGEKLFF.

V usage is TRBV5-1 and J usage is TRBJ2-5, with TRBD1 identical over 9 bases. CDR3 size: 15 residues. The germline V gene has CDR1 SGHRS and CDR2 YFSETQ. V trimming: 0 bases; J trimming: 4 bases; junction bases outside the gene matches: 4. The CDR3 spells CASSLEGQGGETQYF. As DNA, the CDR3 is TGCGCCAGCAGCTTGGAGGGACAGGGAGGAGAGACCCAGTACTTC.

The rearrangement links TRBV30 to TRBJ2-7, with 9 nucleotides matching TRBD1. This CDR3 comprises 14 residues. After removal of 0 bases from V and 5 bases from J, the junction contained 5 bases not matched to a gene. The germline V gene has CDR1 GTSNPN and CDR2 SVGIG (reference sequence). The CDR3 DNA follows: TGTGCCTGGAGTGTAGGGACAGGGATGCACGAGCAGTACTTC. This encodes CAWSVGTGMHEQYF.

The CDR3 sequence: CASSPSAGGTDTQYF. The CDR3 DNA reads as TGTGCCAGCAGCCCTTCAGCGGGGGGCACAGATACGCAGTATTTT. The chain is built from TRBV4-2 and TRBJ2-3, with 8 positions matching TRBD2. The CDR3 runs 15 residues. Per germline, CDR1 LGHNA and CDR2 YNFKEQ. The trim removed 4 bases at V and 1 base at J, leaving 4 bases unmatched.

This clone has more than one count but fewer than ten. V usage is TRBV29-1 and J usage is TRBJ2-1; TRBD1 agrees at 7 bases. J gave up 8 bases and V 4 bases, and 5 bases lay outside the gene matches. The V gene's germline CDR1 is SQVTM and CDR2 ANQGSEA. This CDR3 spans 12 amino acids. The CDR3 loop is CSVARGHHEQFF. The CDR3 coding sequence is TGCAGCGTTGCTAGGGGGCACCATGAGCAGTTCTTC.

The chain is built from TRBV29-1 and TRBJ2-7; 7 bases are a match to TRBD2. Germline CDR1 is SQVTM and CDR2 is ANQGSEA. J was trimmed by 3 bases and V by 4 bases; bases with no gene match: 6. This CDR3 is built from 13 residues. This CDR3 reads CSVAGLADYEQYF. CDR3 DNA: TGCAGCGTTGCGGGGCTAGCGGACTACGAGCAGTACTTC.